This T cell receptor beta chain was recorded in a study of blood T cell repertoires in COVID-19. The overall study: The United States, Italy and Spain provided the acute and convalescent COVID-19 samples. PBMCs, B-cell-depleted T cells, or T cells were the source of the cDNA or gDNA that made up the material.

All enrollees were roughly 18 to 100 years old and from 20 to 25 US areas. The repertoire was sequenced with immunoSEQ multiplex PCR; TCRdb's copy has only in-frame clones and lacks some. The repertoire includes approximately 300,000 clones, 90% of them detected once, and around 2.5% sits in the top ten. V was trimmed by 1 base and J by 0 bases, leaving 16 bases between them. From germline, CDR1 is SGHAT and CDR2 FQNNGV. This CDR3 region has 17 residues. This receptor was taken from a man in his sixties who had recovered from COVID-19. Sequencing input: PBMCs or T cells enriched from blood (not recorded which). The chain couples TRBV11-2 to TRBJ2-7, with D perhaps TRBD1 (5 bases). CDR3 sequence: CASSLGYQGPSSYEQYF. CDR3 DNA sequence: TGTGCCAGCAGCTTAGGATACCAGGGCCCGAGCTCCTACGAGCAGTACTTC.